The rows below give T cell receptor beta chains drawn from one sample of a study of T cells in Graves' hyperthyroidism and ophthalmopathy. TCRdb re-called the multiplex PCR reads with MiXCR, one entry per CDR3 protein. Here the sample spans a few hundred thousand distinct CDR3 sequences, roughly 46% being singletons. Sequencing was carried out using peripheral blood or thyroid tissue (not recorded which). The receptors shown here come from a woman aged 18-30 years with Graves' hyperthyroidism. CDR3s include the opening cysteine and the closing phenylalanine or tryptophan. A D gene is named only where the DNA matches it firmly. Clone size, where shown, is once, few, many, or a class for clones that have expanded.

J gene: TRBJ1-6; clone size: -; V gene: TRBV15; D gene: TRBD1; CDR3 length: 16; CDR3 DNA: TGTGCCACCAGCGTCGGGACAGGCGGATATAATTCACCCCTCCACTTT; CDR3 protein: CATSVGTGGYNSPLHF
J gene: TRBJ1-1; clone size: -; V gene: TRBV2; D gene: -; CDR3 length: 13; CDR3 DNA: TGTGCCAGCAGGAGCGGGGAAAGCACTGAAGCTTTCTTT; CDR3 protein: CASRSGESTEAFF
J gene: TRBJ2-5; clone size: few; V gene: TRBV9; D gene: TRBD2; CDR3 length: 15; CDR3 DNA: TGTGCCAGCAGCGAGGGGACTAGCGCGAGAGAGACCCAGTACTTC; CDR3 protein: CASSEGTSARETQYF
J gene: TRBJ1-5; clone size: -; V gene: TRBV20-1; D gene: TRBD1; CDR3 length: 13; CDR3 DNA: TGCAGTGCTAACAGGGGGCTAGATCAGCCCCAGCATTTT; CDR3 protein: CSANRGLDQPQHF
J gene: TRBJ2-7; clone size: few; V gene: TRBV24-1; D gene: -; CDR3 length: 15; CDR3 DNA: TGTGCCACCAGTGATCCCGCCGGCGGCTCCTACGAGCAGTACTTC; CDR3 protein: CATSDPAGGSYEQYF
J gene: TRBJ1-1; clone size: -; V gene: TRBV5-1; D gene: -; CDR3 length: 14; CDR3 DNA: TGCGCCAGCAGCGTCCCCAGGGTCGACGCTGAAGCTTTCTTT; CDR3 protein: CASSVPRVDAEAFF
J gene: TRBJ1-2; clone size: few; V gene: TRBV9; D gene: -; CDR3 length: 14; CDR3 DNA: TGTGCCAGCAGCTTGCAGGGAGGGAGCTATGGCTACACCTTC; CDR3 protein: CASSLQGGSYGYTF
J gene: TRBJ1-1; clone size: few; V gene: TRBV9; D gene: -; CDR3 length: 15; CDR3 DNA: TGTGCCAGCAGCGTAGGGGGTATGCTGAACACTGAAGCTTTCTTT; CDR3 protein: CASSVGGMLNTEAFF
J gene: TRBJ1-1; clone size: many; V gene: TRBV7-2; D gene: -; CDR3 length: 14; CDR3 DNA: TGTGCCAGCAGCTTAGGGATAGGAGGCACTGAAGCTTTCTTT; CDR3 protein: CASSLGIGGTEAFF
J gene: TRBJ1-1; clone size: many; V gene: TRBV2; D gene: -; CDR3 length: 12; CDR3 DNA: TGTGCCAGCAGTGACAGTAACACTGAAGCTTTCTTT; CDR3 protein: CASSDSNTEAFF
J gene: TRBJ1-5; clone size: -; V gene: TRBV19; D gene: TRBD1; CDR3 length: 16; CDR3 DNA: TGTGCCAGTAGTAGAGGACAGGGGGCGCATGGTCAGCCCCAGCATTTT; CDR3 protein: CASSRGQGAHGQPQHF
J gene: TRBJ1-4; clone size: -; V gene: TRBV25-1; D gene: -; CDR3 length: 13; CDR3 DNA: TGTGCTAGAGAGACCCAGGGGCCCGAAAAACTGTTTTTT; CDR3 protein: CARETQGPEKLFF
J gene: TRBJ1-2; clone size: many; V gene: TRBV7-9; D gene: TRBD1; CDR3 length: 14; CDR3 DNA: TGTGCCAGCAGCTCGACAGGGAGCGAGGATGGCTACACCTTC; CDR3 protein: CASSSTGSEDGYTF
J gene: TRBJ1-5; clone size: -; V gene: TRBV5-1; D gene: TRBD1; CDR3 length: 15; CDR3 DNA: TGCGCCAGCAGCTTGGCCGGGACAGCCAATCAGCCCCAGCATTTT; CDR3 protein: CASSLAGTANQPQHF
J gene: TRBJ2-2; clone size: -; V gene: TRBV29-1; D gene: -; CDR3 length: 12; CDR3 DNA: TGCAGCGTTTTGGGGTTCACCGGGGAGCTGTTTTTT; CDR3 protein: CSVLGFTGELFF
J gene: TRBJ1-4; clone size: -; V gene: TRBV25-1; D gene: TRBD1; CDR3 length: 16; CDR3 DNA: TGTGCCAGCAGTGCTAGACCGGGACAGGCTGATGAAAAACTGTTTTTT; CDR3 protein: CASSARPGQADEKLFF
J gene: TRBJ1-3; clone size: many; V gene: TRBV7-2; D gene: -; CDR3 length: 12; CDR3 DNA: TGTGCCAGCAGTACCTTAGGAAACACCATATATTTT; CDR3 protein: CASSTLGNTIYF
J gene: TRBJ2-5; clone size: many; V gene: TRBV7-8; D gene: -; CDR3 length: 14; CDR3 DNA: TGTGCCAGCAGCTTAGGAAGGACGCAAGAGACCCAGTACTTC; CDR3 protein: CASSLGRTQETQYF
J gene: TRBJ1-1; clone size: -; V gene: TRBV29-1; D gene: -; CDR3 length: 13; CDR3 DNA: TGCAGCGTCACCCGGGGGGGCGGGACTGAAGCTTTCTTT; CDR3 protein: CSVTRGGGTEAFF
J gene: TRBJ1-5; clone size: -; V gene: TRBV7-9; D gene: TRBD1; CDR3 length: 16; CDR3 DNA: TGTGCCAGCACGATCCGGGACAGGGGAATCAATCAGCCCCAGCATTTT; CDR3 protein: CASTIRDRGINQPQHF
J gene: TRBJ2-2; clone size: few; V gene: TRBV5-6; D gene: -; CDR3 length: 15; CDR3 DNA: TGTGCCAGCAGCGCAAGGACCGAGCACGACGGGGAGCTGTTTTTT; CDR3 protein: CASSARTEHDGELFF
J gene: TRBJ1-1; clone size: -; V gene: TRBV10-3; D gene: TRBD1; CDR3 length: 14; CDR3 DNA: TGTGCCATCAGAGGGGACAGGGGTGGCACTGAAGCTTTCTTT; CDR3 protein: CAIRGDRGGTEAFF
J gene: TRBJ1-5; clone size: many; V gene: TRBV7-8; D gene: TRBD1; CDR3 length: 13; CDR3 DNA: TGTGCCAGCAGCGACAGGGGCGGTCGTCCCCAGCATTTT; CDR3 protein: CASSDRGGRPQHF
J gene: TRBJ2-7; clone size: many; V gene: TRBV7-9; D gene: -; CDR3 length: 14; CDR3 DNA: TGTGCCAGCAGCTTAGGCGGCCTCCCGCGCGAGCAGTACTTC; CDR3 protein: CASSLGGLPREQYF
J gene: TRBJ2-7; clone size: many; V gene: TRBV10-3; D gene: TRBD2; CDR3 length: 15; CDR3 DNA: TGTGCCATCAGTGAGAAGGCGGGAGGGCCCCACGAGCAGTACTTC; CDR3 protein: CAISEKAGGPHEQYF
J gene: TRBJ2-2; clone size: many; V gene: TRBV7-2; D gene: -; CDR3 length: 13; CDR3 DNA: TGTGCCAGCAGCTTTATGGGGACCGGGGAGCTGTTTTTT; CDR3 protein: CASSFMGTGELFF
J gene: TRBJ1-2; clone size: -; V gene: TRBV4-3; D gene: -; CDR3 length: 15; CDR3 DNA: TGCGCCAGCAGCCAAGATGTGGCAGTGTTCTATGGCTACACCTTC; CDR3 protein: CASSQDVAVFYGYTF
J gene: TRBJ1-6; clone size: -; V gene: TRBV29-1; D gene: -; CDR3 length: 14; CDR3 DNA: TGCAGCGCAGGGAGTGGCTCCTATAATTCACCCCTCCACTTT; CDR3 protein: CSAGSGSYNSPLHF
J gene: TRBJ2-5; clone size: many; V gene: TRBV29-1; D gene: -; CDR3 length: 15; CDR3 DNA: TGCAGCGTTCTCCGGGACATTGTATACCAAGAGACCCAGTACTTC; CDR3 protein: CSVLRDIVYQETQYF
J gene: TRBJ1-4; clone size: many; V gene: TRBV29-1; D gene: -; CDR3 length: 13; CDR3 DNA: TGCAGCGTCACGGCGGCAACTAATGAAAAACTGTTTTTT; CDR3 protein: CSVTAATNEKLFF
J gene: TRBJ1-4; clone size: many; V gene: TRBV19; D gene: -; CDR3 length: 13; CDR3 DNA: TGTGCCAGTAGCGACGGGACTCCCGAAAAACTGTTTTTT; CDR3 protein: CASSDGTPEKLFF
J gene: TRBJ2-7; clone size: -; V gene: TRBV2; D gene: TRBD2; CDR3 length: 12; CDR3 DNA: TGTGCCAGCAGTCGTCGGACTAGCGGGAGGCGTTTC; CDR3 protein: CASSRRTSGRRF
J gene: TRBJ2-2; clone size: -; V gene: TRBV29-1; D gene: -; CDR3 length: 14; CDR3 DNA: TGCAGCGTTATGGGGGGAAAGGACACCGGGGAGCTGTTTTTT; CDR3 protein: CSVMGGKDTGELFF
J gene: TRBJ2-7; clone size: few; V gene: TRBV7-9; D gene: -; CDR3 length: 14; CDR3 DNA: TGTGCCAGCAGCTTAGATCCGGGGATCTACGAGCAGTACTTC; CDR3 protein: CASSLDPGIYEQYF
J gene: TRBJ1-1; clone size: -; V gene: TRBV10-3; D gene: TRBD1; CDR3 length: 15; CDR3 DNA: TGTGCCAGCAGTCCCCACGGACAGGGGTTGACTGAAGCTTTCTTT; CDR3 protein: CASSPHGQGLTEAFF
J gene: TRBJ1-6; clone size: few; V gene: TRBV20-1; D gene: -; CDR3 length: 13; CDR3 DNA: TGCAGCTCACCTACCGAGGTTAATTCACCCCTCCACTTT; CDR3 protein: CSSPTEVNSPLHF
J gene: TRBJ1-3; clone size: few; V gene: TRBV20-1; D gene: -; CDR3 length: 15; CDR3 DNA: TGCAGTGCTAGGCTTCGGAGGGAAGGTGGAAACACCATATATTTT; CDR3 protein: CSARLRREGGNTIYF
J gene: TRBJ2-5; clone size: -; V gene: TRBV20-1; D gene: -; CDR3 length: 12; CDR3 DNA: TGCAGTGCTAGACAAAATCAAGAGACCCAGTACTTC; CDR3 protein: CSARQNQETQYF
J gene: TRBJ2-5; clone size: many; V gene: TRBV7-2; D gene: -; CDR3 length: 13; CDR3 DNA: TGTGCCAGCAGCTTAGCCCAACAAGAGACCCAGTACTTC; CDR3 protein: CASSLAQQETQYF
J gene: TRBJ1-5; clone size: -; V gene: TRBV5-1; D gene: -; CDR3 length: 14; CDR3 DNA: TGTGCCAGCAGTTACGATGGGGCCAATCAGCCCCAGCATTTT; CDR3 protein: CASSYDGANQPQHF
J gene: TRBJ2-7; clone size: few; V gene: TRBV6-6; D gene: -; CDR3 length: 14; CDR3 DNA: TGTGCCAGCATCTTCAACAGGGTCTCCTACGAGCAGTACTTC; CDR3 protein: CASIFNRVSYEQYF
J gene: TRBJ2-2; clone size: few; V gene: TRBV29-1; D gene: -; CDR3 length: 14; CDR3 DNA: TGCAGCGCCCGACAGGTGATGAACACCGGGGAGCTGTTTTTT; CDR3 protein: CSARQVMNTGELFF
J gene: TRBJ1-1; clone size: many; V gene: TRBV19; D gene: -; CDR3 length: 13; CDR3 DNA: TGTGCCAGTAGTATTAACACGGGCACTGAAGCTTTCTTT; CDR3 protein: CASSINTGTEAFF
J gene: TRBJ1-5; clone size: -; V gene: TRBV10-3; D gene: -; CDR3 length: 12; CDR3 DNA: TGTGCCAGCAGCTTTAACGATCAGCCCCAGCATTTT; CDR3 protein: CASSFNDQPQHF
J gene: TRBJ1-2; clone size: -; V gene: TRBV19; D gene: TRBD1; CDR3 length: 15; CDR3 DNA: TGTGCCAGTAGTACCGCGACAGGGACTAGCTATGGCTACACCTTC; CDR3 protein: CASSTATGTSYGYTF
J gene: TRBJ2-5; clone size: few; V gene: TRBV12-3/TRBV12-4; D gene: TRBD2; CDR3 length: 18; CDR3 DNA: TGTGCCAGCAGTTCCCGTTCCCCCCTAGCGGGAGAACGTGAGACCCAGTACTTC; CDR3 protein: CASSSRSPLAGERETQYF